This TCR beta chain was captured in a study of radiation and T cells in renal cell carcinoma. Study details: Nephrectomy followed 15 Gy stereotactic body radiation by 4 weeks.

Study findings and constraints: In blood, top tumor clones expanded by 2 weeks, shrinking by 4. No pretreatment tumor biopsies were available for baseline clonotypes.

As to time point: baseline pretreatment blood. Treatment specified: 15 Gy SBRT to primary tumor, nephrectomy 4 weeks later. A word on this clone: No antigen is known for it.

The data were produced by immunoSEQ multiplex PCR, yet TCRdb's version contains in-frame clones alone and is incomplete. This sample carries some 150,000 clones, 70% to 90% of them seen once, and the ten largest clones take about 12%. The CDR3 sequence is 14 residues long. The germline V gene encodes CDR1 SGHVS and CDR2 FQNEAQ. V was pared by 5 bases and J by 6 bases, with 16 bases between. The receptor was derived from a woman in her 50s with renal cell carcinoma. Sequencing was performed on blood, taken from a patient whose treatment included radiotherapy and nephrectomy. V usage is TRBV7-8 and J usage is TRBJ2-5, with D uncertain. CDR3 DNA: TGTGCCAGCAGCCCATTCAGGACCCGACAGACCCAGTACTTC. Protein: CASSPFRTRQTQYF.